The present T cell receptor (beta chain) was sequenced within a study of graft-versus-host responses after intestinal transplantation. Germline lookup yields CDR1 LNHDA and CDR2 SQIVND (reference sequence). V gave up 10 bases and J gave up 3 bases; unmatched junction bases: 5. The CDR3 consists of 12 residues. Only in-frame clones appear in the TCRdb table, and some are missing; sequencing was by immunoSEQ multiplex PCR. This sample yields about 110,000 clones, of which about 93% are seen a single time; less than 0.55% belongs to the top ten. About this clone itself: What it binds is unknown. In the same sample, other DNA sequences code for this CDR3.

The receptor was derived from a human donor who received an intestinal transplant. The chain carries TRBV19 and TRBJ1-1; 7 bases fit TRBD1. This material consisted of unstimulated CD8+ T cells sorted from spleen or lymph node cells, taken before intestinal transplant. The CDR3 spells CATRQGDTEAFF. The CDR3 DNA follows: TGTGCCACAAGGCAGGGGGACACTGAAGCTTTCTTT. Full variable domain (missing parts from reference TRBV19 and TRBJ1-1): DGGITQSPKYLFRKEGQNVTLSCEQNLNHDAMYWYRQDPGQGLRLIYYSQIVNDFQKGDIAEGYSVSREKKESFPLTVTSAQKNPTAFYLCATRQGDTEAFFGQGTRLTVV.